This T cell receptor beta chain appears in the sequencing data of a study of response to subunit inactivated influenza vaccine. General observations from the study: The authors put forward the suggestion that each seasonal influenza vaccination may bring in only a limited number of new T cells.

From the RT-PCR reads, TCRdb called clonotypes with MiXCR, one entry per CDR3 protein. The sample yields 550,000 to 800,000 distinct CDR3 sequences, 11% to 15% seen once. This CDR3 contains 13 residues. CDR1 is SGHRS, CDR2 YFSETQ, per germline. Trimming removed 0 bases at V and 13 bases at J, with 13 bases between. This clonotype appeared a few times. Its antigen remains unidentified. The chain couples TRBV5-1 to TRBJ1-4; no clear D. Specimen: PBMCs from blood, collected roughly 15 days before vaccination. The receptor's source is a man aged 50 to 60 who received an inactivated influenza vaccine. This CDR3 is CASSLGGDRGLFF. DNA for the CDR3: TGCGCCAGCAGCTTGGGCGGAGATCGAGGACTGTTTTTT.